A selection of T cell receptor beta chains follows, all from one sample in a study of blood T cell repertoires in COVID-19. Assay: immunoSEQ multiplex PCR; the TCRdb copy retains only in-frame clones and omits some. The sample yields over 120,000 clones, about 89% seen once. Sequencing was carried out using peripheral blood. These receptors originate from a man aged 45-65 years who had recovered from COVID-19. Each CDR3 is given with its conserved first and last residue. The order of the fields is J gene, D gene, V gene, CDR3 DNA, CDR3 protein. D genes are given only for firm matches.

j_call: TRBJ2-1; d_call: TRBD2; v_call: TRBV29-1; cdr3_nt: TGCAGTGCAAGCGGGGGGGCGTACAATGAGCAGTTCTTC; cdr3_aa: CSASGGAYNEQFF
j_call: TRBJ2-5; d_call: TRBD1; v_call: TRBV5-5; cdr3_nt: TGTGCCAGCAGCTTGGGGGACAGGGGTCGATGGGAGACCCAGTACTTC; cdr3_aa: CASSLGDRGRWETQYF
j_call: TRBJ2-7; d_call: TRBD1; v_call: TRBV6-2/TRBV6-3; cdr3_nt: TGTGCCAGCAGTCCCCGGACAGGGTCCTCCTCCTACGAGCAGTACTTC; cdr3_aa: CASSPRTGSSSYEQYF
j_call: TRBJ1-3; d_call: -; v_call: TRBV5-1; cdr3_nt: TGCGCCAGCAGCCTTGGCCGCCCGGGCTCTGGAAACACCATATATTTT; cdr3_aa: CASSLGRPGSGNTIYF
j_call: TRBJ2-1; d_call: TRBD1; v_call: TRBV7-2; cdr3_nt: TGTGCCAGCAGCTTAGCGGGACAGTTATTTTACAATGAGCAGTTCTTC; cdr3_aa: CASSLAGQLFYNEQFF
j_call: TRBJ2-5; d_call: -; v_call: TRBV11-3; cdr3_nt: TGTGCCAGCAGCTTAGATCACACCCCGCAAGAGACCCAGTACTTC; cdr3_aa: CASSLDHTPQETQYF
j_call: TRBJ1-5; d_call: -; v_call: TRBV4-1; cdr3_nt: TGCGCCAGCAGCCAACCGGACAGTAGCAGTCAGCCCCAGCATTTT; cdr3_aa: CASSQPDSSSQPQHF
j_call: TRBJ2-3; d_call: -; v_call: TRBV9; cdr3_nt: TGTGCCAGCAGCGTAGGGTCACGAGGGGGAAGAGATACGCAGTATTTT; cdr3_aa: CASSVGSRGGRDTQYF
j_call: TRBJ2-3; d_call: -; v_call: TRBV7-2; cdr3_nt: TGTGCCAGCAGCTTAGGGTCGGGAAGCACAGATACGCAGTATTTT; cdr3_aa: CASSLGSGSTDTQYF
j_call: TRBJ2-4; d_call: -; v_call: TRBV21-1; cdr3_nt: TGTGCCAGCAGCAATAGAATGGGGCCCAAAAACATTCAGTACTTC; cdr3_aa: CASSNRMGPKNIQYF